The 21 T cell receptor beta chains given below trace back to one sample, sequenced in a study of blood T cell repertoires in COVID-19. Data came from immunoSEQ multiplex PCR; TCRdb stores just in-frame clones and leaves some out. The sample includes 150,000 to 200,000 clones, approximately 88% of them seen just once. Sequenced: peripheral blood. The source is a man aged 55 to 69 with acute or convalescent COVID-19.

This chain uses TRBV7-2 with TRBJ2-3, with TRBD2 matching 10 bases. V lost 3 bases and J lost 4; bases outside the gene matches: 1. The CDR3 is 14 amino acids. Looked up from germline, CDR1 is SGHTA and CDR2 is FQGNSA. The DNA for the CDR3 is TGTGCCAGCAGCTTGAGCGGGGGGGCAGATACGCAGTATTTT. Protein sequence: CASSLSGGADTQYF.

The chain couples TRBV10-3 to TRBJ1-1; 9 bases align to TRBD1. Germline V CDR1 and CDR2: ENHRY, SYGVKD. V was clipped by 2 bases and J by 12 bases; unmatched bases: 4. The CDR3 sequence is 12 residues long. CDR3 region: CAISENRGRPFF. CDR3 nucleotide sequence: TGTGCCATCAGTGAGAACAGGGGGCGGCCTTTCTTT.

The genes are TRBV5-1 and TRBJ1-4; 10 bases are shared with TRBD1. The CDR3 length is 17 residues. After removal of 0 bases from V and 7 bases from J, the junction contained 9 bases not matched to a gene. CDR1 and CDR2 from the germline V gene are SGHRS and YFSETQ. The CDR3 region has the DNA TGCGCCAGCAGCTTGGCCCCCCGACAGGGGGCTAGTGAAAAACTGTTTTTT. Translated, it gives CASSLAPRQGASEKLFF.

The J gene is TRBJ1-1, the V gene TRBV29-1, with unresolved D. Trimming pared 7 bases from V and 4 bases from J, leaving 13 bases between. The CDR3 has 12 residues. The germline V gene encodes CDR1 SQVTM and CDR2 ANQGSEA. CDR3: CSASSSPTEAFF. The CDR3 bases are TGCAGCGCCTCCTCTTCCCCCACTGAAGCTTTCTTT.

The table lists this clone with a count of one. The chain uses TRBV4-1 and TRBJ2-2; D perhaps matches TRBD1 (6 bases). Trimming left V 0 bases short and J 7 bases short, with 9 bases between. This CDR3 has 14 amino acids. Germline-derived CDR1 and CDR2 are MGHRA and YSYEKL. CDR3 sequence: CASSQEGGVGELFF. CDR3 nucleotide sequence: TGCGCCAGCAGCCAAGAAGGGGGAGTCGGGGAGCTGTTTTTT.

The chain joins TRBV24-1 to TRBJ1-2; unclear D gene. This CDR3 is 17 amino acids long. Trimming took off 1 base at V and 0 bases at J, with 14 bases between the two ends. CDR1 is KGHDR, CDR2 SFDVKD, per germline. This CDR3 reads CATSDLRRTGTNYGYTF. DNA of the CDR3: TGTGCCACCAGTGATTTACGGAGGACGGGGACTAACTATGGCTACACCTTC.

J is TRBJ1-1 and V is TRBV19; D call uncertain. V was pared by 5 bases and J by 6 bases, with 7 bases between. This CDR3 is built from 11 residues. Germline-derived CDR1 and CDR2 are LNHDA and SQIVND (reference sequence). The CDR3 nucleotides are TGTGCCAGTAGTCTCTTCTCTGAAGCTTTCTTT. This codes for CASSLFSEAFF.

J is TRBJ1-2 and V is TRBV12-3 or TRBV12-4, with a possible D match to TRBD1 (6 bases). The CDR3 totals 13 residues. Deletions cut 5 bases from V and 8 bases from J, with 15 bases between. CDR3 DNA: TGTGCCAGCAGTAGACCACAGGGTTGGGGCTACACCTTC. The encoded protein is CASSRPQGWGYTF.

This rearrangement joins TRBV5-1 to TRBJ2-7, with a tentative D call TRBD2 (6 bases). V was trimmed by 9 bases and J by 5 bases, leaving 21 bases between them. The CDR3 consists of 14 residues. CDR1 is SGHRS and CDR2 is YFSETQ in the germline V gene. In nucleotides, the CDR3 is TGCGCCACCCGGGACGCCTACAGCGGGCACGAGCAGTACTTC. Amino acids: CATRDAYSGHEQYF.

In DNA form, the CDR3 reads TGTGCCACCAGTGATTTGCGTTTCGACAGGGGGCTCAATCGTTCCTACAATGAGCAGTTCTTC. It yields the protein CATSDLRFDRGLNRSYNEQFF. V gene TRBV24-1 combines with J gene TRBJ2-1; 10 nucleotides align to TRBD1. This CDR3 spans 21 amino acids. With V trimmed by 0 bases and J by 1 base, 14 bases remained unmatched. CDR1 is KGHDR, CDR2 SFDVKD, per germline.

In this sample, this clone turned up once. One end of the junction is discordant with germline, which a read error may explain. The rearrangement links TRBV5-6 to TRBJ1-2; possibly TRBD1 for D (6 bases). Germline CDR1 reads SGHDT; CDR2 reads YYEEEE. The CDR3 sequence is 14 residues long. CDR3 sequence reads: CVSSLIQGSRGYTF. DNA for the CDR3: TGTGTCAGCAGCTTGATCCAGGGGAGTCGTGGCTACACCTTC. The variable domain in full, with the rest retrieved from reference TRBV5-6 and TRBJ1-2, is DAGVTQSPTHLIKTRGQQVTLRCSPKSGHDTVSWYQQALGQGPQFIFQYYEEEERQRGNFPDRFSGHQFPNYSSELNVNALLLGDSALYLCVSSLIQGSRGYTFGSGTRLTVV.

CDR3 in amino acids: CASSDWTSGTGELFF. The DNA for the CDR3 is TGTGCCAGCTCCGACTGGACTAGCGGGACCGGGGAGCTGTTTTTT. This rearrangement joins TRBV27 to TRBJ2-2; 11 bases fit TRBD2. Trimming took 8 bases from V and 5 from J; bases not matched to a gene: 7. CDR3 length: 15 amino acids. CDR1 and CDR2 (germline): MNHEY, SMNVEV (reference sequence).

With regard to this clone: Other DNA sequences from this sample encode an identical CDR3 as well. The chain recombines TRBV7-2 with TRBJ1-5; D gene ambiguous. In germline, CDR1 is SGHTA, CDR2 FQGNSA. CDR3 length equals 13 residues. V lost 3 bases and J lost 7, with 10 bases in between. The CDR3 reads CASSLDLGQPQHF. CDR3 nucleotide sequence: TGTGCCAGCAGCTTGGACTTAGGACAGCCCCAGCATTTT.

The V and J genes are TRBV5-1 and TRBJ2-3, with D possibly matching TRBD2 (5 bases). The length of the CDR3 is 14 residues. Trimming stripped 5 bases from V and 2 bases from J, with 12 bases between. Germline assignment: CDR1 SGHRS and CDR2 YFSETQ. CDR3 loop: CASRLTRHTDTQYF. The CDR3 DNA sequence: TGCGCCAGCAGGCTTACTAGACACACAGATACGCAGTATTTT.

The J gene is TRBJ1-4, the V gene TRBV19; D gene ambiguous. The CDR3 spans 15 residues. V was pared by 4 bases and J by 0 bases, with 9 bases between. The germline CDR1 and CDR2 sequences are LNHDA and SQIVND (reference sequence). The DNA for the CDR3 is TGTGCCAGTAGTAATACAGTGACAACTAATGAAAAACTGTTTTTT. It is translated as CASSNTVTTNEKLFF.

The CDR3 loop is CAISESIPRSGVPSREQYF. DNA for the CDR3: TGTGCCATCAGTGAGTCCATTCCCAGGAGCGGGGTCCCTTCAAGGGAGCAGTACTTC. The V gene is TRBV10-3, the J gene TRBJ2-7, with 7 bases lining up with TRBD2. The CDR3 runs to 19 residues. The V segment lost 0 bases and the J segment 7 bases; nucleotides outside the gene matches: 21. Germline V gene data show CDR1 as ENHRY and CDR2 as SYGVKD.

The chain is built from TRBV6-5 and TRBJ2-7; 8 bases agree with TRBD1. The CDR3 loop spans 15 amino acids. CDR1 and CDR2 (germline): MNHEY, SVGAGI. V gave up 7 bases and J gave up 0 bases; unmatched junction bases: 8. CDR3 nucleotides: TGTGCCAGCACCTCCCAAGGGACAGGCTCCTACGAGCAGTACTTC. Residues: CASTSQGTGSYEQYF.

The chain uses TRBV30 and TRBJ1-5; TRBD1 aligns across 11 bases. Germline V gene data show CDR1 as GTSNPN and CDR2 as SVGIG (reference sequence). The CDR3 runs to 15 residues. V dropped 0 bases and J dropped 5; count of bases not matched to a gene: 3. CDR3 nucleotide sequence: TGTGCCTGGAGTGTAGGACAGGGGGCCGATCAGCCCCAGCATTTT. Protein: CAWSVGQGADQPQHF.

The CDR3: CASSLTADRKETQYF. CDR3 DNA: TGTGCCAGCAGCTTAACAGCCGACAGAAAAGAGACCCAGTACTTC. V usage is TRBV7-3 and J usage is TRBJ2-5; tentative D call: TRBD1 (5 bases). Looked up from germline, CDR1 is SGHTA and CDR2 is FQGTGA. The CDR3 contains 15 residues. V lost 0 bases to trimming and J lost 3 bases, with 11 bases between them.

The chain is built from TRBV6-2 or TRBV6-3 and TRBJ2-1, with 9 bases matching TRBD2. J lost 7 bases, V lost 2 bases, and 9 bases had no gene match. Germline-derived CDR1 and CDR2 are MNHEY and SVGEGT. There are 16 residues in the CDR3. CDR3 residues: CASSYVGGGAWNEQFF. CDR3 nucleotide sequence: TGTGCCAGCAGTTACGTTGGCGGGGGGGCCTGGAATGAGCAGTTCTTC.

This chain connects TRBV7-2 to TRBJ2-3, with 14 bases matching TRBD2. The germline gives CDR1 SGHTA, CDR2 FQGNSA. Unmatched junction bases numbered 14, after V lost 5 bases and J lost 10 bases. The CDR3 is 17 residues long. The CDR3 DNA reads TGTGCCAGCAGCCTGGGACTAGCGGGGGTGAGGAGACGGTCGCAGTATTTT. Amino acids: CASSLGLAGVRRRSQYF.